Only a few counts were recorded for the clone carrying this T cell receptor (beta chain). What it binds is unknown. The data originate from a study of post-analysis software for immune sequencing data. Overall study: Progressive-relapsing, secondary progressive and relapsing-remitting multiple sclerosis were among the disease courses included. Study-wide points: Among multiple sclerosis patients, normalized Chao1 diversity was significantly below that of controls. F measure grouped same-batch samples tightly together. The five TRBV segments detected at higher frequency in patients than in controls included TRBV5-6, TRBV5-1 and TRBV20-1.

The TCR beta cDNA libraries contained unique molecular identifiers. Each CDR3 protein is one row after TCRdb ran MiXCR on the PCR reads. The sample holds around 710,000 distinct CDR3 sequences, 46% seen once. Trimming stripped 3 bases from V and 0 bases from J, with 12 bases between. CDR3 length equals 15 residues. Germline loops: CDR1 ENHRY, CDR2 SYGVKD. The sequenced sample consisted of blood. This receptor was taken from a girl between 10 and 17 years old with multiple sclerosis. The chain carries TRBV10-3 and TRBJ2-7, with D possibly TRBD2 on 5 matching bases. The CDR3 loop reads CAISDSDSSSYEQYF. Here the CDR3 DNA reads TGTGCCATCAGTGATTCGGACTCGAGCTCCTACGAGCAGTACTTC.